Below are 26 T cell receptor beta chains sequenced from a single sample in a study of siplizumab effects on memory and regulatory T cells. The data were produced by immunoSEQ multiplex PCR, yet TCRdb's version contains in-frame clones alone and is incomplete. The sample lists about 48,000 clones; roughly 87% were seen once. Sequencing was performed on naive CD8+ T cells sorted from blood. The receptors were gathered from a human donor in good health.

The rearrangement joins TRBV27 to TRBJ2-7; D perhaps matches TRBD2 (7 bases). The CDR3 loop spans 14 amino acids. Germline-derived CDR1 and CDR2 are MNHEY and SMNVEV (reference sequence). V was trimmed by 0 bases and J by 5 bases, leaving 11 bases between them. The CDR3, as DNA: TGTGCCAGCAGTTTATCGGGGGGGCCCCACGAGCAGTACTTC. Its translation is CASSLSGGPHEQYF.

V is TRBV28 and J is TRBJ2-3; TRBD2 agrees at 13 bases. The CDR3 totals 17 residues. Germline V gives CDR1 MDHEN, CDR2 SYDVKM. V was clipped by 7 bases and J by 2 bases; unmatched bases: 9. The CDR3 coding sequence is TGTGCCAGCATCCCCCCGACTAGCGGGAGGTTCACAGATACGCAGTATTTT. Protein product: CASIPPTSGRFTDTQYF.

The chain has TRBV5-4 and TRBJ2-5; TRBD2 matches 10 bases. The CDR3 contains 14 residues. V was clipped by 2 bases and J by 11 bases; unmatched bases: 9. Germline loops: CDR1 SGHNT, CDR2 YYREEE (reference sequence). This CDR3 reads CASSLAGGPSEQYF. Here the CDR3 DNA reads TGTGCCAGCAGCTTAGCGGGAGGGCCGAGTGAGCAGTACTTC.

The V gene is TRBV4-2, the J gene TRBJ2-3; D is tentatively TRBD1 or TRBD2 (6 bases each). The germline V and J ends were trimmed by 4 bases and 7 bases, with 18 bases remaining between them. CDR1 and CDR2 from the germline V gene are LGHNA and YNFKEQ. The CDR3 runs to 15 residues. This CDR3 is CASSPEGGAFNTQYF. The CDR3 DNA is TGTGCCAGCAGCCCGGAGGGGGGCGCGTTTAATACGCAGTATTTT.

The CDR3 DNA reads as TGTGCCAGCAGCTCCCTGACTAGCGGGAGTTCCCCCTACGAGCAGTACTTC. Translated, it gives CASSSLTSGSSPYEQYF. This chain connects TRBV5-4 to TRBJ2-7; 12 bases agree with TRBD2. V was clipped by 3 bases and J by 2 bases; unmatched bases: 9. The CDR3 runs to 17 residues. In germline, CDR1 is SGHNT, CDR2 YYREEE (reference sequence).

The chain has TRBV7-2 and TRBJ2-7; D call uncertain. The CDR3 contains 13 residues. Germline lookup yields CDR1 SGHTA and CDR2 FQGNSA. Trimming pared 5 bases from V and 0 bases from J, leaving 8 bases between. The CDR3 DNA reads as TGTGCCAGCAGCCCTCCAAGCTCCTACGAGCAGTACTTC. Its protein is CASSPPSSYEQYF.

V usage is TRBV14 and J usage is TRBJ2-7; no definite D call. Germline V gene sequence: CDR1 SGHDN, CDR2 FVKESK. Trimming took 1 base from V and 0 from J, leaving 4 bases between them. This CDR3 has 13 amino acids. CDR3 in DNA: TGTGCCAGCAGCCAAGCCCCCTCCTACGAGCAGTACTTC. Encoded protein: CASSQAPSYEQYF.

This sequence joins TRBV10-3 and TRBJ2-7, with D maybe TRBD1 (6 bases). V lost 4 bases and J lost 7, with 11 bases in between. CDR3 length: 12 residues. Looked up from germline, CDR1 is ENHRY and CDR2 is SYGVKD. The CDR3 nucleotides read TGTGCCATCAGTGCAGGGGTTGAAGAGCAGTACTTC. It translates to CAISAGVEEQYF.

This sequence joins TRBV15 and TRBJ1-2, with TRBD1 identical over 9 bases. V lost 0 bases to trimming and J lost 5 bases; unmatched junction nucleotides: 10. The CDR3 spans 17 residues. The germline V gene has CDR1 LNHNV and CDR2 YYDKDF (reference sequence). The CDR3: CATSRDPGTGMGYGYTF. DNA of the CDR3: TGTGCCACCAGCAGAGATCCCGGGACAGGGATGGGGTATGGCTACACCTTC.

The count of this clone is one. This sequence joins TRBV18 and TRBJ1-3, with 8 bases that match TRBD1. This CDR3 region has 17 residues. The ends lost 5 bases at V and 1 base at J; junction bases unmatched: 10. Germline V gives CDR1 KGHSH, CDR2 LQKENI. The CDR3 DNA follows: TGTGCCAGCTCAGACAGGGGCGGATTTATGTCTGGAAACACCATATATTTT. Protein: CASSDRGGFMSGNTIYF. The full variable domain, rest sourced from reference TRBV18 and TRBJ1-3, is NAGVMQNPRHLVRRRGQEARLRCSPMKGHSHVYWYRQLPEEGLKFMVYLQKENIIDESGMPKERFSAEFPKEGPSILRIQQVVRGDSAAYFCASSDRGGFMSGNTIYFGEGSWLTVV.

This clone has only a few counts. The genes are TRBV11-2 and TRBJ1-2; D ambiguous. The CDR3 has 14 amino acids. Trimming removed 3 bases from V and 1 base from J, with 9 bases in between. CDR1 is SGHAT, CDR2 FQNNGV, per germline. The CDR3: CASSFGQSNYGYTF. CDR3 coding DNA: TGTGCCAGCAGCTTCGGGCAGAGTAACTATGGCTACACCTTC.

The chain is built from TRBV6-5 and TRBJ2-3, with D unclear. V shed 4 bases and J shed 5 bases, with 7 bases lying between them. The CDR3 contains 12 residues. Germline V gives CDR1 MNHEY, CDR2 SVGAGI. CDR3 coding DNA: TGTGCCAGCAGTTCCGTAGGAGATACGCAGTATTTT. Protein: CASSSVGDTQYF.

This CDR3 is CASSPWAGGPADTQYF. The CDR3 DNA sequence: TGTGCCAGCAGTCCCTGGGCGGGGGGGCCGGCAGATACGCAGTATTTT. V usage is TRBV5-6 and J usage is TRBJ2-3; 9 bases are shared with TRBD2. Germline V gene sequence: CDR1 SGHDT, CDR2 YYEEEE. There are 16 residues in the CDR3. V lost 5 bases and J lost 4; bases outside the gene matches: 11.

The V call is TRBV14, the J call TRBJ1-6; no reliable D call. V was cut by 0 bases and J by 9 bases, with 12 bases left in between. Germline V gene lookup returns CDR1 SGHDN and CDR2 FVKESK. The CDR3 is 15 residues long. In DNA form, the CDR3 reads TGTGCCAGCAGCCAAGACAGGCTCGCCGTTTCACCCCTCCACTTT. Its translation is CASSQDRLAVSPLHF.

As for this clone: This sample also contains other DNA sequences that code for the same CDR3. The DNA of the CDR3 is TGTGCCAGCAACCCACGATGGACGGGACACGGTGCGGTCCTCTCCTACGAGCAGTACTTC. This gives the protein CASNPRWTGHGAVLSYEQYF. This chain links TRBV2 with TRBJ2-7; tentatively, D is TRBD1 (6 bases). The germline gives CDR1 SNHLY, CDR2 FYNNEI. The CDR3 extends over 20 amino acids. V gave up 7 bases and J gave up 0 bases, with 31 bases separating them. The whole variable domain, filled in from reference TRBV2 and TRBJ2-7, reads EPEVTQTPSHQVTQMGQEVILRCVPISNHLYFYWYRQILGQKVEFLVSFYNNEISEKSEIFDDQFSVERPDGSNFTLKIRSTKLEDSAMYFCASNPRWTGHGAVLSYEQYFGPGTRLTVT.

This chain uses TRBV2 with TRBJ2-5; D may be TRBD2 (6 bases). The end of the DNA is better explained by TRBJ2-7, so the J call may be wrong. From germline, CDR1 is SNHLY and CDR2 FYNNEI. The CDR3 has 15 amino acids. The CDR3 DNA sequence: TGTGCCAGCAGCGCGGGGCACAGGAGCTCCTACGAGCAGTACTTC. Translation gives CASSAGHRSSYEQYF.

The J gene is TRBJ1-1, the V gene TRBV19; D is uncertain. This CDR3 is 14 amino acids long. Germline values: CDR1 LNHDA, CDR2 SQIVND (reference sequence). V was trimmed by 1 base and J by 2 bases, leaving 8 bases between them. In nucleotides, the CDR3 is TGTGCCAGTAGTATAGTCCCAGGTAACACTGAAGCTTTCTTT. Translating gives CASSIVPGNTEAFF.

The rearrangement joins TRBV7-2 to TRBJ1-5, with a possible D match to TRBD1 (6 bases). The V end lost 4 bases, the J end lost 0 bases, and 13 bases lay between the germline ends. This CDR3 has 16 residues. Germline values: CDR1 SGHTA, CDR2 FQGNSA. CDR3 coding DNA: TGTGCCAGCAGCTCGCTAGGACAGTATAGCAATCAGCCCCAGCATTTT. Its translation is CASSSLGQYSNQPQHF. Based on the CDR3 plus reference TRBV7-2 and TRBJ1-5, the full variable domain is GAGVSQSPSNKVTEKGKDVELRCDPISGHTALYWYRQSLGQGLEFLIYFQGNSAPDKSGLPSDRFSAERTGGSVSTLTIQRTQQEDSAVYLCASSSLGQYSNQPQHFGDGTRLSIL.

The J gene is TRBJ1-2, the V gene TRBV5-6; D perhaps matches TRBD1 (5 bases). CDR3 length equals 13 residues. Germline V gives CDR1 SGHDT, CDR2 YYEEEE. V gave up 0 bases and J gave up 3 bases, with 6 bases separating them. The DNA of the CDR3 is TGTGCCAGCAGCTTGGTACAGGACTATGGCTACACCTTC. Protein: CASSLVQDYGYTF.

The rearrangement joins TRBV6-1 to TRBJ2-7; 9 nucleotides line up with TRBD2. The CDR3 runs 13 residues. The germline CDR1 and CDR2 sequences are MNHNS and SASEGT. V was clipped by 8 bases and J by 7 bases; unmatched bases: 9. Here the CDR3 DNA reads TGTGCCAGCCGAGTAGCGGGAGTGTATGAGCAGTACTTC. Residues: CASRVAGVYEQYF.

The V gene is TRBV7-2, the J gene TRBJ1-2; a weak D match, TRBD1 (6 bases). Germline V gene data show CDR1 as SGHTA and CDR2 as FQGNSA. The CDR3 spans 13 residues. V was pared by 4 bases and J by 8 bases, with 14 bases between. In DNA form, the CDR3 reads TGTGCCAGCAGCTCAGGGACATCATGGGGCTACACCTTC. Translation: CASSSGTSWGYTF.

With regard to this clone: The same CDR3 is also encoded by other DNA sequences in this sample. The chain links TRBV27 to TRBJ2-7, with D perhaps matching TRBD1 (6 bases). Germline V gene data show CDR1 as MNHEY and CDR2 as SMNVEV (reference sequence). The ends were cut back, 1 base at V and 0 bases at J, with 7 bases in the middle. This CDR3 contains 14 residues. CDR3 loop: CASSLLQGSYEQYF. The DNA of the CDR3 is TGTGCCAGCAGTTTATTACAGGGCTCCTACGAGCAGTACTTC.

V usage is TRBV5-6 and J usage is TRBJ2-7; tentative D call: TRBD2 (5 bases). The germline V gene encodes CDR1 SGHDT and CDR2 YYEEEE. V was pared by 4 bases and J by 1 base, with 9 bases between. This CDR3 is 13 amino acids long. Written as DNA, the CDR3 is TGTGCCAGCAGCCTTACTAGATCCTACGAGCAGTACTTC. This gives the protein CASSLTRSYEQYF.

This clone came up once. V gene TRBV4-1 combines with J gene TRBJ2-2; 7 bases fit TRBD1. In germline, CDR1 is MGHRA, CDR2 YSYEKL. CDR3 size: 14 residues. V was clipped by 4 bases and J by 7 bases; unmatched bases: 6. CDR3 coding DNA: TGCGCCAGCAGCCCTGGACAGGTTGGCGGGGAGCTGTTTTTT. It is translated as CASSPGQVGGELFF.

This rearrangement joins TRBV6-5 to TRBJ1-4, with D unclear. This CDR3 has 16 amino acids. With 0 bases removed from V and 0 bases from J, the gap between germline ends came to 8 bases. CDR1 and CDR2 from the germline V gene are MNHEY and SVGAGI. The CDR3 here is CASSYSGTATNEKLFF. The CDR3 bases are TGTGCCAGCAGTTACTCGGGTACAGCAACTAATGAAAAACTGTTTTTT.

This clone was found a few times. This chain uses TRBV2 with TRBJ2-7, with D possibly matching TRBD2 (6 bases). Deletions cut 5 bases from V and 5 bases from J, with 16 bases between. The CDR3 runs 14 residues. Germline V lookup: CDR1 SNHLY, CDR2 FYNNEI. Here the CDR3 reads CASSSSGTLHEQYF. The DNA of the CDR3 is TGTGCCAGCAGTAGCTCCGGGACTCTCCACGAGCAGTACTTC.